Given below is one TCR beta chain in context. V trimming: 5 bases; J trimming: 8 bases; junction bases outside the gene matches: 8. Germline loops: CDR1 DFQATT, CDR2 SNEGSKA (reference sequence). The CDR3 is made up of 13 amino acids. TCRdb reprocessed the RT-PCR reads with MiXCR, giving one entry per CDR3 protein. In the table there are 650,000 to 800,000 distinct CDR3 sequences, approximately 15% of which are singletons. The receptor comes from a female donor in good health, serving as a healthy control. The V gene is TRBV20-1, the J gene TRBJ2-1; TRBD1 matches at 8 bases. Source material: memory CD4+ T cells from blood. Here the CDR3 reads CSADDRGGDEQFF. Written as DNA, the CDR3 is TGCAGTGCTGATGACAGGGGAGGCGATGAGCAGTTCTTC.